This is a list of T cell receptor beta chains from one sample in a study of T cells in Graves' hyperthyroidism and ophthalmopathy. Via MiXCR, TCRdb re-called the multiplex PCR reads, giving one row per CDR3 protein. The profile shows 560,000 or so distinct CDR3 sequences, approximately 44% of them singletons. The specimen was peripheral blood or thyroid tissue (not recorded which). The source is a woman aged 18-29 years with Graves' hyperthyroidism. CDR3s include the opening cysteine and the closing phenylalanine or tryptophan. Fields, in order: clone size, D gene, J gene, V gene, CDR3 DNA, CDR3 protein. The D gene is left open where the match is weak. Some rows mark clone size as missing; the rest say once, few, many or name a class of expanded clone.

abundance: few
d_gene: TRBD1
j_gene: TRBJ2-7
v_gene: TRBV7-9
CDR3nt: TGTGCCAGCAGCTTACAGGGGGCGCTCAACGAGCAGTACTTC
CDR3aa: CASSLQGALNEQYF

abundance: NA
d_gene: NA
j_gene: TRBJ2-7
v_gene: TRBV5-1
CDR3nt: TGCGCCAGCAGCTTGGGGCTAGCTGACGCCTACGAGCAGTACTTC
CDR3aa: CASSLGLADAYEQYF

abundance: once
d_gene: TRBD2
j_gene: TRBJ2-7
v_gene: TRBV5-1
CDR3nt: TGCGCCAGCAGCCCTAGCGGGAGGCCTTACTCCTACGAGCAGTACTTC
CDR3aa: CASSPSGRPYSYEQYF

abundance: NA
d_gene: NA
j_gene: TRBJ1-1
v_gene: TRBV25-1
CDR3nt: TGTGCCACCGTCGGGGGGACGAACACTGAAGCTTTCTTT
CDR3aa: CATVGGTNTEAFF

abundance: NA
d_gene: TRBD2
j_gene: TRBJ2-1
v_gene: TRBV15
CDR3nt: TGTGCCACCAGCAGATTACCGGGACTAGCGGGAAATGAGCAGTTCTTC
CDR3aa: CATSRLPGLAGNEQFF

abundance: NA
d_gene: NA
j_gene: TRBJ2-7
v_gene: TRBV29-1
CDR3nt: TGCAGCGTTGATTCTCAGGGTAACTCCTACGAGCAGTACTTC
CDR3aa: CSVDSQGNSYEQYF

abundance: many
d_gene: NA
j_gene: TRBJ2-2
v_gene: TRBV24-1
CDR3nt: TGTGCCACCAGTGATTTTAGGGCGAACACCGGGGAGCTGTTTTTT
CDR3aa: CATSDFRANTGELFF

abundance: NA
d_gene: NA
j_gene: TRBJ2-6
v_gene: TRBV2
CDR3nt: TGTGCCATCCCCGACGAGGTGGGGAACACTGAAGCTGTGGGCTCTGGGGCCAACGTCCTGACTTTC
CDR3aa: CAIPDEVGNTEAVGSGANVLTF

abundance: NA
d_gene: NA
j_gene: TRBJ1-5
v_gene: TRBV15
CDR3nt: TGTGCCACCAGCTTGCCCACCTATAGCAATCAGCCCCAGCATTTT
CDR3aa: CATSLPTYSNQPQHF

abundance: NA
d_gene: NA
j_gene: TRBJ1-3
v_gene: TRBV29-1
CDR3nt: TGCAGCGTTGTGTGGGGAAACACCATATATTTT
CDR3aa: CSVVWGNTIYF

abundance: NA
d_gene: NA
j_gene: TRBJ1-1
v_gene: TRBV7-3
CDR3nt: TGCGCCAGCAGCCAAGATGGGGCGGGGAACACTGAAGCTTTCTTT
CDR3aa: CASSQDGAGNTEAFF

abundance: NA
d_gene: NA
j_gene: TRBJ1-1
v_gene: TRBV5-1
CDR3nt: TGCGCCAGCAGTGCGGGCCCGACTGAAGCTTTCTTT
CDR3aa: CASSAGPTEAFF

abundance: NA
d_gene: NA
j_gene: TRBJ2-5
v_gene: TRBV14
CDR3nt: TGTGCCAGCAGCCAAGGGGTAGGGGTGGAAGAGACCCAGTACTTC
CDR3aa: CASSQGVGVEETQYF

abundance: NA
d_gene: NA
j_gene: TRBJ1-2
v_gene: TRBV20-1
CDR3nt: TGCAGTGCCCCCCAGGTGGCTGGCTACACCTTC
CDR3aa: CSAPQVAGYTF

abundance: NA
d_gene: TRBD2
j_gene: TRBJ2-2
v_gene: TRBV10-3
CDR3nt: TGTGCCAGCAGTGACTCAACTAGCGACACCGGGGAGCTGTTTTTT
CDR3aa: CASSDSTSDTGELFF

abundance: NA
d_gene: TRBD2
j_gene: TRBJ2-7
v_gene: TRBV4-2
CDR3nt: TGTGCCAGCAGCCATCGGCGGGAGGGCTACGAGCAGTACTTC
CDR3aa: CASSHRREGYEQYF

abundance: NA
d_gene: TRBD1
j_gene: TRBJ2-5
v_gene: TRBV11-1
CDR3nt: TGTGCCAGCAGCTCCGACGTCCGGGACAGGTCCCAAGAGACCCAGTACTTC
CDR3aa: CASSSDVRDRSQETQYF

abundance: NA
d_gene: NA
j_gene: TRBJ1-1
v_gene: TRBV29-1
CDR3nt: TGCAGCGCCAGCAGCGGACCCACCAGGGCTGAAGCTTTCTTT
CDR3aa: CSASSGPTRAEAFF

abundance: NA
d_gene: TRBD1
j_gene: TRBJ1-6
v_gene: TRBV10-3
CDR3nt: TGTGCCATCAGCATGACAGGGAATAATTCACCCCTCCACTTT
CDR3aa: CAISMTGNNSPLHF

abundance: NA
d_gene: TRBD2
j_gene: TRBJ2-7
v_gene: TRBV4-2
CDR3nt: TGTGCCAGCAGCCAATTGGCGGGAGGCCACGAGCAGTACTTC
CDR3aa: CASSQLAGGHEQYF

abundance: many
d_gene: NA
j_gene: TRBJ2-7
v_gene: TRBV9
CDR3nt: TGTGCCAGCAGCGTAGACTACGGGAGAGATGACGAGCAGTACTTC
CDR3aa: CASSVDYGRDDEQYF

abundance: NA
d_gene: NA
j_gene: TRBJ1-2
v_gene: TRBV24-1
CDR3nt: TGTGCCACCAGGGCCGGGACGAGTGATGGCTACACCTTC
CDR3aa: CATRAGTSDGYTF

abundance: few
d_gene: NA
j_gene: TRBJ1-2
v_gene: TRBV7-9
CDR3nt: TGTGCCAGCAGAGCTAAGTGGGACGATAATGGCTACACCTTC
CDR3aa: CASRAKWDDNGYTF

abundance: few
d_gene: TRBD2
j_gene: TRBJ2-5
v_gene: TRBV20-1
CDR3nt: TGCAGTGCCCCCGGGACTAGCACAGAGACCCAGTACTTC
CDR3aa: CSAPGTSTETQYF

abundance: many
d_gene: NA
j_gene: TRBJ1-2
v_gene: TRBV2
CDR3nt: TGTGCCAGCAGTGAGTCAGGACCTAACTATGGCTACACCTTC
CDR3aa: CASSESGPNYGYTF

abundance: NA
d_gene: TRBD2
j_gene: TRBJ2-7
v_gene: TRBV7-9
CDR3nt: TGCGCCAGCAGCCAAGTGCCGGGTGCTGGACTAGCGGAGAACTACGAGCAGTACTTC
CDR3aa: CASSQVPGAGLAENYEQYF

abundance: many
d_gene: TRBD1
j_gene: TRBJ1-2
v_gene: TRBV2
CDR3nt: TGTGCCAGCAGCCGCCGGCGGGACAGGGGGAGGTATGGCTACACCTTC
CDR3aa: CASSRRRDRGRYGYTF

abundance: NA
d_gene: TRBD1
j_gene: TRBJ1-1
v_gene: TRBV5-6
CDR3nt: TGTGCCAGCAGCCCGGGGACAGTAGGCACTGAAGCTTTCTTT
CDR3aa: CASSPGTVGTEAFF

abundance: few
d_gene: NA
j_gene: TRBJ1-6
v_gene: TRBV2
CDR3nt: TGTGCCAGCACCGAGGTGACCCATTCACCCCTCCACTTT
CDR3aa: CASTEVTHSPLHF

abundance: once
d_gene: TRBD1
j_gene: TRBJ1-6
v_gene: TRBV9
CDR3nt: TGTGCCAGCAGCGTAAGGCAGGGGGGATCCCCCCTCCACTTT
CDR3aa: CASSVRQGGSPLHF

abundance: many
d_gene: NA
j_gene: TRBJ2-5
v_gene: TRBV2
CDR3nt: TGTGCCAGCACCACCCAGTACTTC
CDR3aa: CASTTQYF

abundance: NA
d_gene: NA
j_gene: TRBJ2-7
v_gene: TRBV29-1
CDR3nt: TGCAGCGCCACAGCAGGGAAACCCTACGAGCAGTACTTC
CDR3aa: CSATAGKPYEQYF

abundance: few
d_gene: NA
j_gene: TRBJ2-6
v_gene: TRBV10-3
CDR3nt: TGTGCCAGCACTCGGACGGGCTCTGGGGCCAACGTCCTGACTTTC
CDR3aa: CASTRTGSGANVLTF

abundance: NA
d_gene: TRBD2
j_gene: TRBJ2-1
v_gene: TRBV5-1
CDR3nt: TGCGCCAGCAGCCGGCAGGGACTAGCGGGAAGCAATGAGCAGTTCTTC
CDR3aa: CASSRQGLAGSNEQFF

abundance: many
d_gene: NA
j_gene: TRBJ1-2
v_gene: TRBV29-1
CDR3nt: TGCAGCGTTGAAGATGCTGGGACAAGATATGGCTACACCTTC
CDR3aa: CSVEDAGTRYGYTF

abundance: NA
d_gene: TRBD2
j_gene: TRBJ2-5
v_gene: TRBV6-2/TRBV6-3
CDR3nt: TGTGCCAGCAGTTCACTAGCGGGAGGGCCGGAAGAGACCCAGTACTTC
CDR3aa: CASSSLAGGPEETQYF

abundance: few
d_gene: NA
j_gene: TRBJ2-7
v_gene: TRBV20-1
CDR3nt: TGCAGTGCCAAACAGGGGGCTAGCGGGTTTTACGAGCAGTACTTC
CDR3aa: CSAKQGASGFYEQYF

abundance: NA
d_gene: TRBD2
j_gene: TRBJ2-7
v_gene: TRBV9
CDR3nt: TGTGCCAGCAGCGTCACTAGCGGGTCCTACGAGCAGTGCTTC
CDR3aa: CASSVTSGSYEQCF